The 15 T cell receptor beta chains given below trace back to one sample, sequenced in a study of Tregs in tolerant kidney transplant recipients. Profiled with immunoSEQ multiplex PCR; TCRdb holds only in-frame clones, not every one. The sample includes about 52,000 clones. The input for sequencing was CD4+ T cells from blood, taken before the transplant. These receptor sequences come from a human donor who received a combined kidney and bone marrow transplant.

In regard to this clone: The CDR3 end lies 3 residues beyond the end of the read and is filled in from the germline J gene. The chain is built from TRBV10-3 and TRBJ1-1; 9 positions agree with TRBD1. The length of the CDR3 is 14 residues. J was trimmed by 4 bases and V by 2 bases; bases with no gene match: 2. Germline V gene sequence: CDR1 ENHRY, CDR2 SYGVKD. CDR3 residues: CAISETGGPTEAFF. The CDR3 bases that were read are TGTGCCATCAGTGAGACAGGGGGCCCCACTGAA.

On this clone itself: Read sequence stops 3 residues before the CDR3 end, and the germline J gene provides the missing end. The rearrangement links TRBV5-6 to TRBJ2-5, with D possibly TRBD1 on 5 matching bases. The CDR3 has 13 residues. Germline CDR1 reads SGHDT; CDR2 reads YYEEEE. V gave up 7 bases and J gave up 1 base, with 11 bases separating them. CDR3 bases read: TGTGCCAGCGGGGCAATCCCCCAAGAGACC. Translated: CASGAIPQET. The whole CDR3 reads CASGAIPQETQYF.

A note on this clone: The read terminates 3 residues before the CDR3 end, so the remaining end is supplied by the germline J gene. The V and J genes are TRBV7-9 and TRBJ2-7; D remains ambiguous. Deletions cut 1 base from V and 6 bases from J, with 7 bases between. The length of the CDR3 is 12 residues. The germline CDR1 and CDR2 sequences are SEHNR and FQNEAQ (reference sequence). This CDR3 is CASSLVASEQYF. The sequenced CDR3 bases are TGTGCCAGCAGCTTAGTAGCCTCCGAG.

To note about this clone: The read comes to an end 3 residues before the CDR3 does, leaving the germline J gene to fill in the end. This chain joins TRBV6-2 or TRBV6-3 and TRBJ2-7; 7 bases agree with TRBD1. V was pared by 7 bases and J by 0 bases, with 0 bases of the junction left unmatched. This CDR3 comprises 12 residues. The germline V gene encodes CDR1 MNHEY and CDR2 SVGEGT. Partial CDR3 DNA: TGTGCCAGCAACAGGGGCTCCTACGAG. Its protein product is CASNRGSYE. The full CDR3 sequence reads CASNRGSYEQYF.

In regard to this clone: The read comes to an end 3 residues before the CDR3 does, leaving the germline J gene to fill in the end. The chain uses TRBV18 and TRBJ2-5; weak D call: TRBD1 (5 bases). V gave up 3 bases and J gave up 2 bases, with 16 bases separating them. The CDR3 has 16 amino acids. The germline V gene has CDR1 KGHSH and CDR2 LQKENI. The CDR3 bases that were read are TGTGCCAGCTCACCGTTGGCCAGGGAATTACAAGAGACC. It codes for CASSPLARELQET. The complete CDR3 protein is CASSPLARELQETQYF.

A remark on this clone: The CDR3 end lies 3 residues beyond the end of the read and is filled in from the germline J gene. The genes are TRBV7-7 and TRBJ2-5; 7 bases match TRBD1. Germline trimming cut 5 bases from V and 5 bases from J; bases unmatched to any gene: 8. The CDR3 is 14 amino acids. CDR1 is SSHAT and CDR2 is FNYEAQ in the germline V gene (reference sequence). The CDR3 bases that were read are TGTGCCAGCAGCCCAACAGGGGCCGGGGAGACC. Translation gives CASSPTGAGET. The entire CDR3 reads CASSPTGAGETQYF. The complete variable domain, with remaining parts taken from reference TRBV7-7 and TRBJ2-5, reads GAGVSQSPRYKVTKRGQDVTLRCDPISSHATLYWYQQALGQGPEFLTYFNYEAQPDKSGLPSDRFSAERPEGSISTLTIQRTEQRDSAMYRCASSPTGAGETQYFGPGTRLLVL.

Concerning this clone itself: The read is 3 residues too short to cover the CDR3 end, so that end is filled in from the germline J gene. V and J are TRBV20-1 and TRBJ1-2; D may be TRBD1 (6 bases). This CDR3 spans 10 amino acids. The germline gives CDR1 DFQATT, CDR2 SNEGSKA (reference sequence). This chain's CDR3 is CSAGGGRYTF. Incomplete CDR3 DNA: TGCAGTGCTGGGGGCGGACGC.

To note about this clone: The CDR3 end lies 3 residues beyond the end of the read and is filled in from the germline J gene. The chain uses TRBV2 and TRBJ2-1, with 9 bases identical to TRBD2. Germline loops: CDR1 SNHLY, CDR2 FYNNEI. After removal of 2 bases from V and 7 bases from J, the junction contained 9 bases not matched to a gene. The CDR3 is made up of 16 amino acids. CDR3 amino acids: CASSELVAGVGNEQFF. The sequenced CDR3 bases are TGTGCCAGCAGTGAATTAGTAGCGGGGGTGGGAAATGAG.

Worth noting for this clone: The read gets to within 3 residues of the CDR3 end, and the germline J gene fills in the rest. The V and J genes are TRBV7-2 and TRBJ1-2, with a tentative D call TRBD1 (6 bases). The CDR3 extends over 14 amino acids. Trimming cost V 6 bases and J 4 bases, with 15 bases left between them. Germline V gene sequence: CDR1 SGHTA, CDR2 FQGNSA. CDR3 sequence: CASSSTGMGYGYTF. CDR3 DNA (partial): TGTGCCAGCAGTTCCACAGGGATGGGCTATGGC.

About this clone itself: With the read ending 3 residues before the CDR3 end, the germline J gene is used to fill in that end. The chain carries TRBV6-1 and TRBJ1-2; no clear D. This CDR3 contains 12 residues. Germline CDR1 MNHNS, CDR2 SASEGT. Trimming took 2 bases from V and 4 from J, leaving 5 bases between them. CDR3 sequence: CASSELFYGYTF. The sequenced CDR3 bases are TGTGCCAGCAGTGAACTTTTCTATGGC.

The CDR3 DNA, read in part, is TGCAGTGCTAGAGATGAGGCTAGCGGGGGGGCAGATACG. Its protein product is CSARDEASGGADT. The complete CDR3 sequence is CSARDEASGGADTQYF. The chain recombines TRBV20-1 with TRBJ2-3; 12 nucleotides align to TRBD2. The read is 3 residues too short to cover the CDR3 end, so that end is filled in from the germline J gene. CDR1 and CDR2 (germline): DFQATT, SNEGSKA (reference sequence). CDR3 length: 16 residues. The V segment lost 0 bases and the J segment 4 bases; nucleotides outside the gene matches: 5.

Points on this clone: Read data end 3 residues before the CDR3 end; the end is taken from the germline J gene. The rearrangement uses TRBV5-1 and TRBJ2-1; 11 nucleotides match TRBD2. Germline V CDR1 and CDR2: SGHRS, YFSETQ. The CDR3 has 15 amino acids. Trimming cost V 0 bases and J 7 bases; bases outside gene matches: 3. The CDR3 DNA, read in part, is TGCGCCAGCAGCTTGGTAATAGCGGGAGGGAATGAG. Its protein product is CASSLVIAGGNE. The entire CDR3 reads CASSLVIAGGNEQFF. The whole variable domain, filled in from reference TRBV5-1 and TRBJ2-1, reads KAGVTQTPRYLIKTRGQQVTLSCSPISGHRSVSWYQQTPGQGLQFLFEYFSETQRNKGNFPGRFSGRQFSNSRSEMNVSTLELGDSALYLCASSLVIAGGNEQFFGPGTRLTVL.

Notes on this clone: The CDR3 goes on 3 residues after the read ends, and that part is filled in from the germline J gene. The chain links TRBV7-2 to TRBJ2-2; D remains unclear. The V and J ends lost 0 bases and 6 bases respectively, with 11 bases between them. Germline assignment: CDR1 SGHTA and CDR2 FQGNSA. CDR3 size: 15 residues. CDR3 bases read: TGTGCCAGCAGCTTAGCGCTATTCGGTCCCGGGGAG. Translated: CASSLALFGPGE. The complete CDR3 sequence is CASSLALFGPGELFF.

Regarding this clone: The read ends 3 residues early relative to the CDR3; the germline J gene fills the gap. V is TRBV18 and J is TRBJ2-3; TRBD2 matches at 7 bases. The CDR3 extends over 15 amino acids. V lost 3 bases, J lost 0 bases, and 3 bases stayed unmatched. From germline, CDR1 is KGHSH and CDR2 LQKENI. The CDR3 sequence: CASSPDGGSTDTQYF. CDR3 DNA (partial): TGTGCCAGCTCACCCGACGGGGGGAGCACAGATACG.

A note on this clone: Read data end 3 residues before the CDR3 end; the end is taken from the germline J gene. The chain combines TRBV30 with TRBJ2-7, with D possibly being TRBD1 (6 bases). The CDR3 loop spans 17 amino acids. Germline V CDR1 and CDR2: GTSNPN, SVGIG (reference sequence). V lost 2 bases and J lost 4, with 24 bases in between. The DNA read from the CDR3 is TGTGCCTGGAGTCATCTCCTAAGAGTAGGGGGTAGATACGAG. Protein sequence: CAWSHLLRVGGRYE. The full CDR3 protein reads CAWSHLLRVGGRYEQYF.